What follows describes a single T cell receptor beta chain. The antigen is not known. Per the study methods: ImmunoSEQ yielded junction-only sequences lacking quality scores, so filtering differed. TCRdb keeps only in-frame clones here, not all; method: immunoSEQ multiplex PCR. That table furnishes V, J and clone size, whereas the DNA furnished D and trimming. The sample contains about 1.1 million clones, approximately 75% of which appear only once. The source of the sample is a study of shared clonotypes between healthy human individuals. Across the study: A couple of female and a few male donors aged 18 to 49 were enrolled.

Study observations and caveats: Only blood underwent sampling, and tissue repertoires likely differ. Naive subsets tended to show greater estimated richness than memory subsets.

Sequencing used memory CD4+ T cells from PBMCs. Subset specified: CD45RA-negative fraction. This receptor was identified in a young man in good health. Some clones in this sample may be carry-over from other donors' samples.

The CDR3 loop reads CASSRTGSFIDTQYF. The CDR3 DNA reads TGCGCCAGCAGCCGGACCGGGAGTTTCATCGATACGCAGTATTTT. This sequence joins TRBV4-3 and TRBJ2-3; weak D call: TRBD2 (6 bases). V shed 4 bases and J shed 6 bases, with 17 bases lying between them. From germline, CDR1 is LGHNA and CDR2 YSLEER. This CDR3 contains 15 residues.